What follows are 18 T cell receptor beta chains derived from one specimen sequenced in a study of OX40 agonist ivuxolimab in advanced cancers. Profiling relied on immunoSEQ multiplex PCR, and the TCRdb table lists in-frame clones only, not all of them. The sample shows 36,000 or so clones, 70% to 80% of them seen only once. This specimen consisted of CD4+ or CD8+ T cells sorted from blood, obtained in a trial of the OX40 agonist ivuxolimab. Source of these receptors: an adult with an advanced solid tumor such as melanoma, head and neck, liver or kidney cancer.

This sequence joins TRBV10-3 and TRBJ2-1; 8 bases line up with TRBD2. Germline V gene lookup returns CDR1 ENHRY and CDR2 SYGVKD. V trimming: 0 bases; J trimming: 4 bases; junction bases outside the gene matches: 5. The CDR3 has 16 amino acids. CDR3 nucleotides: TGTGCCATCAGTGAGTCGACACTAGCGGTATACAATGAGCAGTTCTTC. Translated, it gives CAISESTLAVYNEQFF.

The chain links TRBV6-1 to TRBJ2-7; 9 bases line up with TRBD1. The CDR3 is 15 residues long. The germline gives CDR1 MNHNS, CDR2 SASEGT. The V gene end was trimmed by 10 bases and the J gene end by 5 bases; junction bases not matched to a gene: 15. The CDR3 is CATLRQGVYLHEQYF. The CDR3, as DNA: TGTGCCACCCTTCGACAGGGGGTTTATCTCCACGAGCAGTACTTC.

This sequence joins TRBV13 and TRBJ2-5, with D possibly TRBD2 on 6 matching bases. The germline V and J ends were trimmed by 8 bases and 0 bases, with 13 bases remaining between them. Germline V lookup: CDR1 PRHDT, CDR2 FYEKMQ (reference sequence). CDR3 length: 14 amino acids. CDR3 in DNA: TGTGCCAGCGGTCAGGCGGGGAACCAAGAGACCCAGTACTTC. Translation gives CASGQAGNQETQYF.

The chain combines TRBV6-5 with TRBJ2-7; possibly TRBD1 for D (5 bases). Germline CDR1 is MNHEY and CDR2 is SVGAGI. CDR3 length: 13 residues. Trimming shortened V by 2 bases and J by 7 bases, and 12 bases separated the two germline ends. CDR3 sequence: CASSYPDMWEQYF. The CDR3, as DNA: TGTGCCAGCAGTTACCCGGACATGTGGGAGCAGTACTTC.

This clone was seen a handful of times. V and J are TRBV25-1 and TRBJ1-6, with 7 bases that match TRBD1. Germline CDR1 is MGHDK and CDR2 is SYGVNS. CDR3 length: 13 residues. With V trimmed by 2 bases and J by 8 bases, 0 bases remained unmatched. CDR3 bases: TGTGCCAGCAGTGAACAGGGGGATTCACCCCTCCACTTT. It yields the protein CASSEQGDSPLHF.

The count of this clone is one. The rearrangement links TRBV2 to TRBJ1-1; 9 nucleotides match TRBD1. The V gene's germline CDR1 is SNHLY and CDR2 FYNNEI. The J segment lost 6 bases and the V segment lost 4 bases, leaving 6 bases of the junction unmatched. The CDR3 loop spans 14 amino acids. In DNA, the CDR3 is TGTGCCAGCAGTGGGGTACAGGGGGCGTCTGAAGCTTTCTTT. This gives the protein CASSGVQGASEAFF.

The rearrangement joins TRBV5-6 to TRBJ1-2, with D perhaps matching TRBD1 (6 bases). The germline CDR1 and CDR2 sequences are SGHDT and YYEEEE. The V and J ends lost 7 bases and 4 bases respectively, with 17 bases between them. This CDR3 is 14 amino acids long. The DNA of the CDR3 is TGTGCCAGCGGTGGGCTTAGGGGGGCCTATGGCTACACCTTC. Translation gives CASGGLRGAYGYTF. Filled out from reference TRBV5-6 and TRBJ1-2, the complete variable domain reads DAGVTQSPTHLIKTRGQQVTLRCSPKSGHDTVSWYQQALGQGPQFIFQYYEEEERQRGNFPDRFSGHQFPNYSSELNVNALLLGDSALYLCASGGLRGAYGYTFGSGTRLTVV.

The V gene is TRBV4-2, the J gene TRBJ2-7; D is perhaps TRBD2 (7 bases). Trimming took 1 base from V and 5 from J, leaving 12 bases between them. The CDR3 loop spans 14 amino acids. Germline V gene lookup returns CDR1 LGHNA and CDR2 YNFKEQ. The DNA for the CDR3 is TGTGCCAGCAGCCAAGGGGCGGGGGCGGACGAGCAGTACTTC. It translates to CASSQGAGADEQYF.

The gene calls are TRBV7-8 and TRBJ2-7, with 11 positions matching TRBD2. Germline-derived CDR1 and CDR2 are SGHVS and FQNEAQ. V shed 1 base and J 4 bases; nucleotides not matched to a gene: 3. This CDR3 is 15 amino acids long. In nucleotides, the CDR3 is TGTGCCAGCAGCTTAGAGTCTAGCGGGAGGTACGAGCAGTACTTC. The encoded protein is CASSLESSGRYEQYF.

V is TRBV7-9 and J is TRBJ2-7; the D gene is possibly TRBD1 (6 bases). Germline V lookup: CDR1 SEHNR, CDR2 FQNEAQ (reference sequence). The V and J ends lost 5 bases and 4 bases respectively, with 12 bases between them. The CDR3 runs to 13 residues. The CDR3 region has the DNA TGTGCCAGCAGCGCACCCGACAGGTACGAGCAGTACTTC. Its protein product is CASSAPDRYEQYF.

The J gene is TRBJ2-5, the V gene TRBV12-1; the table's D call, TRBD2, has no DNA check behind it. TRBV12-1 counts as a pseudogene. There are 16 residues in the CDR3. The CDR3 reads CASSIGLAGGPETQYF. CDR3 bases: TGTGCCAGCAGTATTGGACTAGCGGGAGGGCCAGAGACCCAGTACTTC.

The chain carries TRBV2 and TRBJ1-3; 7 bases match TRBD1. Germline CDR1 and CDR2: SNHLY and FYNNEI. V gave up 4 bases and J gave up 8 bases; unmatched junction bases: 5. The CDR3 loop spans 13 amino acids. CDR3 region: CASSARGTDTIYF. In nucleotides, the CDR3 is TGTGCCAGCAGTGCTCGGGGGACAGACACCATATATTTT.

This clone was seen at least ten times. V usage is TRBV7-9 and J usage is TRBJ1-4, with a possible D match to TRBD1 (6 bases). CDR1 is SEHNR and CDR2 is FQNEAQ in the germline V gene (reference sequence). Trimming took off 4 bases at V and 5 bases at J, with 11 bases between the two ends. The CDR3 is 14 amino acids. CDR3 sequence reads: CASSSPQGNEKLFF. The CDR3 DNA sequence: TGTGCCAGCAGCTCGCCACAGGGAAATGAAAAACTGTTTTTT.

The chain couples TRBV18 to TRBJ2-7; 8 bases align to TRBD1. CDR3 length: 12 residues. The J segment lost 5 bases and the V segment lost 6 bases, leaving 3 bases of the junction unmatched. CDR1 and CDR2 from the germline V gene are KGHSH and LQKENI. CDR3 coding DNA: TGTGCCAGCTCCCCAGGGGGCGACGAGCAGTACTTC. This translates into CASSPGGDEQYF.

The J gene is TRBJ2-1, the V gene TRBV11-2, with 7 bases identical to TRBD2. Germline V gene sequence: CDR1 SGHAT, CDR2 FQNNGV. J lost 5 bases, V lost 4 bases, and 11 bases had no gene match. The CDR3 extends over 16 amino acids. CDR3 nucleotides: TGTGCCAGCAGCTCCGGAGCGGGATTGAAAAACAATGAGCAGTTCTTC. It translates to CASSSGAGLKNNEQFF.

The CDR3 DNA reads as TGCGCCAGCTCCTCCGCTACAGGAAACACCATATATTTT. Its translation is CASSSATGNTIYF. The V gene is TRBV4-3, the J gene TRBJ1-3; unclear D gene. Germline CDR1 and CDR2: LGHNA and YSLEER. V gave up 8 bases and J gave up 4 bases, with 12 bases separating them. The CDR3 extends over 13 amino acids.

The chain employs TRBV30 and TRBJ2-5; D gene uncertain. The V end was cut by 1 base, the J end by 9 bases, with 12 bases between. Germline values: CDR1 GTSNPN, CDR2 SVGIG (reference sequence). This CDR3 is 12 amino acids long. CDR3 loop: CAWSATSAAQYF. CDR3 nucleotides: TGTGCCTGGAGTGCCACTTCGGCGGCCCAGTACTTC.

V and J are TRBV4-1 and TRBJ1-5; D ambiguous. Trimming left V 6 bases short and J 2 bases short, with 17 bases between. CDR1 MGHRA and CDR2 YSYEKL come from the germline V gene. This CDR3 region has 16 residues. The CDR3 DNA reads TGCGCCAGCAGTCTCGACCGGGCCTCGGGCAATCAGCCCCAGCATTTT. Its protein product is CASSLDRASGNQPQHF.